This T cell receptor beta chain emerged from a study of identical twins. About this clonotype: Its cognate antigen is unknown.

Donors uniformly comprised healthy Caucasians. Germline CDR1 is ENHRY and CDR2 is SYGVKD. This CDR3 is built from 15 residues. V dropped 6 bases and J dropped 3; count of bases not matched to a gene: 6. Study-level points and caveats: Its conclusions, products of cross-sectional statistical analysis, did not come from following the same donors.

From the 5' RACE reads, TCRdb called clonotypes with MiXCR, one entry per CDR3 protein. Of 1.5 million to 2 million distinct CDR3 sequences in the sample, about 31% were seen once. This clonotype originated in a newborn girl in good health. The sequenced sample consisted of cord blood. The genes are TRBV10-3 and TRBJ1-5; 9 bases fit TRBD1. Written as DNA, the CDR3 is TGTGCCATCAGAAGGACAGGGGATAACAATCAGCCCCAGCATTTT. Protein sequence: CAIRRTGDNNQPQHF.